This entry lists 28 T cell receptor beta chains sequenced from one sample in a study of PD-1 blockade in classical Hodgkin lymphoma (dated by TCRdb to about 2020). The time point label corresponds to: cycle 4 day 1 (C4D1), after about 6 weeks of nivolumab. All trial patients had relapsed after autologous stem cell transplantation, with cohorts A, B and C differing in prior brentuximab vedotin exposure. Libraries were constructed by the immunoSEQ multiplex PCR assay. The table was pulled from immuneACCESS by TCRdb, which kept in-frame rearrangements only. Such tables lose some clones; where checked, under half of the loss comes from unresolved V genes, and the rest has no known cause. The sample table lists about 24,000 clones, roughly 80% of them with a count of one. The top ten clones comprise around 23% of the sample. Sequences were derived from peripheral blood mononuclear cells (PBMCs), sampled before the fourth cycle of nivolumab. These TCRs come from a human donor with classical Hodgkin lymphoma.

The chain uses TRBV5-1 and TRBJ2-2, with TRBD2 matching 14 bases. There are 16 residues in the CDR3. Looked up from germline, CDR1 is SGHRS and CDR2 is YFSETQ. V was pared by 4 bases and J by 6 bases, with 5 bases of the junction left unmatched. DNA of the CDR3: TGCGCCAGCAGCCCGGGACTAGCGGGAGAGGCCGGGGAGCTGTTTTTT. Residues: CASSPGLAGEAGELFF.

V gene TRBV30 combines with J gene TRBJ2-3; the D is unclear. With 8 bases removed from V and 2 bases from J, the gap between germline ends came to 14 bases. This CDR3 spans 13 amino acids. The germline gives CDR1 GTSNPN, CDR2 SVGIG (reference sequence). The CDR3, as DNA: TGTGCCCGGAACATAGGGCCCACAGATACGCAGTATTTT. This codes for CARNIGPTDTQYF.

The J gene is TRBJ2-7, the V gene TRBV6-5; D might be TRBD2 (7 bases). Germline CDR1 reads MNHEY; CDR2 reads SVGAGI. V lost 2 bases to trimming and J lost 12 bases, with 20 bases between them. This CDR3 comprises 14 residues. This CDR3 reads CASSYGGAGAVWYF. CDR3 coding DNA: TGTGCCAGCAGTTACGGGGGCGCGGGGGCAGTTTGGTACTTC.

The chain joins TRBV7-9 to TRBJ2-7; 7 bases agree with TRBD1. Trimming at V came to 3 bases and at J to 4 bases, leaving 12 bases not matched to a gene. In germline, CDR1 is SEHNR, CDR2 FQNEAQ (reference sequence). This CDR3 has 16 residues. Written as DNA, the CDR3 is TGTGCCAGCAGCTTGGATCCCAGGGGGTTTAGGTACGAGCAGTACTTC. Protein: CASSLDPRGFRYEQYF.

The chain has TRBV11-2 and TRBJ1-4; 10 positions match TRBD1. With V trimmed by 8 bases and J by 2 bases, 5 bases remained unmatched. Looked up from germline, CDR1 is SGHAT and CDR2 is FQNNGV. The CDR3 has 15 amino acids. The CDR3 DNA sequence: TGTGCCAGCCAGCGGGACAGGGGCACTAATGAAAAACTGTTTTTT. The encoded protein is CASQRDRGTNEKLFF.

The chain carries TRBV5-4 and TRBJ2-5, with 8 bases that match TRBD2. V gave up 5 bases and J gave up 5 bases; unmatched junction bases: 14. The CDR3 length is 16 residues. Germline V gives CDR1 SGHNT, CDR2 YYREEE (reference sequence). The DNA of the CDR3 is TGTGCCAGCAGTCCCAAGACCGGGGGGGCGGGTGAGACCCAGTACTTC. Translated, it gives CASSPKTGGAGETQYF.

The chain combines TRBV27 with TRBJ2-2; 10 nucleotides line up with TRBD1. Germline V gene data show CDR1 as MNHEY and CDR2 as SMNVEV (reference sequence). The length of the CDR3 is 15 residues. V was pared by 6 bases and J by 3 bases, with 4 bases of the junction left unmatched. CDR3 coding DNA: TGTGCCAGCAGGCAGACAGGGGGCCACACCGGGGAGCTGTTTTTT. The encoded protein is CASRQTGGHTGELFF.

This clone came up a few times. The V call is TRBV6-1, the J call TRBJ1-6; no clear D. This CDR3 has 15 residues. Between the trimmed V and J ends, which lost 4 bases and 8 bases, there was a span of 15 bases. Per the germline V gene, CDR1 is MNHNS and CDR2 is SASEGT. CDR3 in DNA: TGTGCCAGCAGTGCCCGGGCTCCCCTAGATTCACCCCTCCACTTT. Residues: CASSARAPLDSPLHF.

The gene calls are TRBV14 and TRBJ2-5, with a weak D call TRBD2 (5 bases). Germline V gives CDR1 SGHDN, CDR2 FVKESK. Trimming stripped 0 bases from V and 5 bases from J, with 13 bases between. The CDR3 loop spans 15 amino acids. In nucleotides, the CDR3 is TGTGCCAGCAGCCAAGAAAGGGAGTGGAGGGAGACCCAGTACTTC. Translation: CASSQEREWRETQYF.

The chain combines TRBV4-2 with TRBJ2-3; D not certain. Germline values: CDR1 LGHNA, CDR2 YNFKEQ. The CDR3 is 14 residues long. V was shortened by 0 bases and J by 4 bases, with 8 bases between the two germline ends. The CDR3 nucleotides read TGTGCCAGCAGCCAAGAGGTAACCGCAGATACGCAGTATTTT. As protein: CASSQEVTADTQYF.

V is TRBV28 and J is TRBJ2-2; 8 bases are a match to TRBD1. V shed 7 bases, J shed 7 bases, and the junction held 8 bases outside the gene matches. Germline CDR1 reads MDHEN; CDR2 reads SYDVKM. This CDR3 region has 14 residues. The CDR3 reads CASTEQGVDGELFF. CDR3 DNA sequence: TGTGCCAGCACCGAACAGGGGGTTGACGGGGAGCTGTTTTTT.

The V gene is TRBV27, the J gene TRBJ2-1; 10 positions agree with TRBD2. Per germline, CDR1 MNHEY and CDR2 SMNVEV (reference sequence). There are 15 residues in the CDR3. Trimming removed 3 bases from V and 8 bases from J; junction bases left unmatched: 7. CDR3 loop: CASSFEAGGPYEQFF. As DNA, the CDR3 is TGTGCCAGCAGTTTTGAAGCGGGAGGGCCCTATGAGCAGTTCTTC.

The rearrangement links TRBV19 to TRBJ1-5; perhaps TRBD1 as D (6 bases). CDR3 length: 15 residues. Germline V CDR1 and CDR2: LNHDA, SQIVND (reference sequence). V shed 7 bases and J shed 5 bases, with 18 bases lying between them. CDR3 amino acids: CASNRVDRQDQPQHF. In nucleotides, the CDR3 is TGTGCCAGTAATCGAGTTGACAGACAGGATCAGCCCCAGCATTTT.

V usage is TRBV11-3 and J usage is TRBJ1-6, with TRBD1 as a possible D gene (5 bases). Trimming removed 0 bases from V and 4 bases from J, with 7 bases in between. This CDR3 is built from 15 residues. The germline gives CDR1 SGHNT, CDR2 YENEEA. CDR3 amino acids: CASSLDGTYNSPLHF. The CDR3 DNA follows: TGTGCCAGCAGCTTAGATGGGACTTATAATTCACCCCTCCACTTT. Using reference TRBV11-3 and TRBJ1-6 for the parts outside the CDR3, the full variable domain is EAGVVQSPRYKIIEKKQPVAFWCNPISGHNTLYWYLQNLGQGPELLIRYENEEAVDDSQLPKDRFSAERLKGVDSTLKIQPAELGDSAVYLCASSLDGTYNSPLHFGNGTRLTVT.

V gene TRBV5-1 combines with J gene TRBJ2-4, with D perhaps TRBD1 (6 bases). The ends were cut back, 0 bases at V and 7 bases at J, with 23 bases in the middle. The length of the CDR3 is 18 residues. CDR1 SGHRS and CDR2 YFSETQ come from the germline V gene. The CDR3 sequence is CASSLGRGTHRLGNIQYF. For the CDR3, the DNA is TGCGCCAGCAGCTTGGGCAGGGGAACCCATCGTCTTGGGAACATTCAGTACTTC.

The rearrangement joins TRBV11-3 to TRBJ2-7, with TRBD2 identical over 14 bases. The J segment lost 3 bases and the V segment lost 4 bases, leaving 2 bases of the junction unmatched. There are 15 residues in the CDR3. Per germline, CDR1 SGHNT and CDR2 YENEEA. In DNA form, the CDR3 reads TGTGCCAGCAGCTCGGGACTAGCGGGAGTCTACGAGCAGTACTTC. The encoded protein is CASSSGLAGVYEQYF.

This clone was seen only a few times. J is TRBJ2-5 and V is TRBV7-6; D not resolved. The V gene lost 1 base and the J gene lost 5 bases, with 14 bases spanning the gap. Per the germline V gene, CDR1 is SGHVS and CDR2 is FNYEAQ. This CDR3 contains 15 residues. The CDR3 DNA reads TGTGCCAGCAGCTTAGGTACAGCGCAACTGGAGACCCAGTACTTC. Its protein is CASSLGTAQLETQYF. Variable domain in full (rest from reference TRBV7-6 and TRBJ2-5): GAGVSQSPRYKVTKRGQDVALRCDPISGHVSLYWYRQALGQGPEFLTYFNYEAQQDKSGLPNDRFSAERPEGSISTLTIQRTEQRDSAMYRCASSLGTAQLETQYFGPGTRLLVL.

The V call is TRBV5-1, the J call TRBJ2-1; 8 nucleotides agree with TRBD2. Germline lookup yields CDR1 SGHRS and CDR2 YFSETQ. Germline trimming cut 0 bases from V and 6 bases from J; bases unmatched to any gene: 5. This CDR3 has 15 amino acids. The CDR3, as DNA: TGCGCCAGCAGCTTGGTAAGCGGGAGCTCCAATGAGCAGTTCTTC. Its translation: CASSLVSGSSNEQFF.

The chain links TRBV28 to TRBJ2-7; 10 bases are shared with TRBD2. The CDR3 has 15 amino acids. After removal of 6 bases from V and 9 bases from J, the junction contained 14 bases not matched to a gene. Germline V lookup: CDR1 MDHEN, CDR2 SYDVKM. The CDR3 loop reads CASSRGLAGVLVQYF. As DNA, the CDR3 is TGTGCCAGCAGCAGAGGGCTAGCGGGAGTCCTAGTGCAGTACTTC.

This chain joins TRBV19 and TRBJ1-2; 7 nucleotides line up with TRBD1. The CDR3 has 15 residues. Germline V CDR1 and CDR2: LNHDA, SQIVND (reference sequence). J gave up 3 bases and V 3 bases, and 7 bases lay outside the gene matches. For the CDR3, the DNA is TGTGCCAGTAGTATTCGGGACAGAACGTACTATGGCTACACCTTC. Residues: CASSIRDRTYYGYTF. The whole variable domain, remainder taken from reference TRBV19 and TRBJ1-2, is DGGITQSPKYLFRKEGQNVTLSCEQNLNHDAMYWYRQDPGQGLRLIYYSQIVNDFQKGDIAEGYSVSREKKESFPLTVTSAQKNPTAFYLCASSIRDRTYYGYTFGSGTRLTVV.

This clone was seen a single time. V gene TRBV4-2 combines with J gene TRBJ2-6, with 9 bases identical to TRBD2. Germline CDR1 and CDR2: LGHNA and YNFKEQ. CDR3 length equals 17 residues. With V trimmed by 3 bases and J by 3 bases, 6 bases remained unmatched. The CDR3 nucleotides read TGTGCCAGCAGCCATCACCGTAGCGGGAGTGGGGCCAACGTCCTGACTTTC. Translation gives CASSHHRSGSGANVLTF.

The rearrangement joins TRBV7-9 to TRBJ2-3; D gene unclear. This CDR3 is built from 14 residues. V was trimmed by 5 bases and J by 2 bases, leaving 11 bases between them. Germline lookup yields CDR1 SEHNR and CDR2 FQNEAQ (reference sequence). CDR3 loop: CASSPRLVTDTQYF. The CDR3 DNA reads TGTGCCAGCAGCCCCCGTTTGGTCACAGATACGCAGTATTTT.

This rearrangement joins TRBV7-7 to TRBJ2-5; 7 bases map to TRBD1. The V segment lost 5 bases and the J segment 0 bases; nucleotides outside the gene matches: 3. This CDR3 has 14 residues. Germline-derived CDR1 and CDR2 are SSHAT and FNYEAQ (reference sequence). CDR3: CASSMGQYQETQYF. As DNA, the CDR3 is TGTGCCAGCAGCATGGGACAGTACCAAGAGACCCAGTACTTC.

This rearrangement joins TRBV10-3 to TRBJ2-7, with 8 nucleotides matching TRBD2. The germline V gene encodes CDR1 ENHRY and CDR2 SYGVKD. Unmatched junction bases numbered 5, after V lost 10 bases and J lost 0 bases. This CDR3 comprises 13 residues. The CDR3 spells CATYSGSSYEQYF. The CDR3 DNA reads as TGTGCCACCTACAGCGGGAGCTCCTACGAGCAGTACTTC.

The CDR3 coding sequence is TGTGCCAGCAGTGTTAAGGGGACTGGAAACACCATATATTTT. Its protein is CASSVKGTGNTIYF. The gene calls are TRBV2 and TRBJ1-3, with a weak D call TRBD1 (5 bases). This CDR3 comprises 14 residues. Trimming removed 4 bases at V and 2 bases at J, with 9 bases between. Germline loops: CDR1 SNHLY, CDR2 FYNNEI.

The genes are TRBV11-2 and TRBJ2-1; D possibly corresponds to TRBD2 (6 bases). Per germline, CDR1 SGHAT and CDR2 FQNNGV. CDR3 size: 16 residues. V was cut by 3 bases and J by 3 bases, with 15 bases left in between. The CDR3 coding sequence is TGTGCCAGCAGCTTCTCGCGGGGTTTGAACTACAATGAGCAGTTCTTC. It translates to CASSFSRGLNYNEQFF.

J is TRBJ1-3 and V is TRBV6-6; D is unresolved. Trimming took off 0 bases at V and 4 bases at J, with 7 bases between the two ends. Looked up from germline, CDR1 is MNHNY and CDR2 is SVGAGI (reference sequence). This CDR3 contains 14 residues. CDR3: CASSYSKEGNTIYF. The CDR3, as DNA: TGTGCCAGCAGTTACTCGAAGGAAGGAAACACCATATATTTT.

The J gene is TRBJ2-5, the V gene TRBV18, with D possibly called TRBD1 or TRBD2 (5 bases each). Looked up from germline, CDR1 is KGHSH and CDR2 is LQKENI. The CDR3 is 15 residues long. Trimming took 0 bases from V and 5 from J, leaving 13 bases between them. The CDR3 spells CASSPPGAPGETQYF. The DNA of the CDR3 is TGTGCCAGCTCACCACCCGGGGCCCCCGGGGAGACCCAGTACTTC.